The 17 T cell receptor beta chains given below trace back to one sample, sequenced in a study of identical twins. TCRdb reprocessed the 5' RACE reads via MiXCR and lists one record per CDR3 protein. Of under 800,000 distinct CDR3 sequences listed, roughly 20% are singletons. These same data were also listed under a study on T cells expressing NK-cell markers.

Material for sequencing was PBMCs. The receptors were gathered from a woman between 18 and 29 years old in good health.

This clonotype was observed a few times. This chain connects TRBV20-1 to TRBJ2-5; the match to TRBD2 covers 8 bases. The CDR3 is 14 residues long. Germline-derived CDR1 and CDR2 are DFQATT and SNEGSKA (reference sequence). Trimming at V came to 6 bases and at J to 5 bases, leaving 11 bases not matched to a gene. DNA of the CDR3: TGCAGTGCGCCTATTAGCGGGGTGAAGGAGACCCAGTACTTC. Its translation is CSAPISGVKETQYF.

The V gene is TRBV20-1, the J gene TRBJ2-5; D might be TRBD1 (5 bases). The ends were cut back, 3 bases at V and 7 bases at J, with 9 bases in the middle. The germline CDR1 and CDR2 sequences are DFQATT and SNEGSKA (reference sequence). The CDR3 is 11 amino acids. Here the CDR3 DNA reads TGCAGTGCTAGGGGGCCCCGGACCCAGTACTTC. This gives the protein CSARGPRTQYF.

This clonotype came up a few times. The chain joins TRBV29-1 to TRBJ1-1, with 10 bases lining up with TRBD1. The V segment lost 6 bases and the J segment 2 bases; nucleotides outside the gene matches: 3. CDR3 length: 13 residues. In germline, CDR1 is SQVTM, CDR2 ANQGSEA. The CDR3 DNA reads as TGCAGCGTCGGACAGGGGGGAAACACTGAAGCTTTCTTT. Translation gives CSVGQGGNTEAFF.

The chain recombines TRBV9 with TRBJ2-2, with 13 bases matching TRBD2. With 3 bases clipped from V and 4 bases from J, the junction kept 6 bases outside the gene matches. The CDR3 runs 17 residues. The germline CDR1 and CDR2 sequences are SGDLS and YYNGEE. The CDR3 loop is CASSATSGRAGTGELFF. The DNA of the CDR3 is TGTGCCAGCAGCGCCACTAGCGGGAGGGCCGGCACCGGGGAGCTGTTTTTT.

This clonotype was seen a few times. The CDR3 loop is CASSPGRGMYQETQYF. The CDR3 DNA follows: TGTGCCAGCAGTCCCGGGCGGGGCATGTACCAAGAGACCCAGTACTTC. V is TRBV12-3 or TRBV12-4 and J is TRBJ2-5; tentative D call: TRBD2 (6 bases). The V gene lost 5 bases and the J gene lost 0 bases, with 16 bases spanning the gap. The CDR3 loop spans 16 amino acids.

This rearrangement joins TRBV20-1 to TRBJ1-3, with no clear D. CDR3 length: 18 amino acids. Germline-derived CDR1 and CDR2 are DFQATT and SNEGSKA (reference sequence). V dropped 4 bases and J dropped 0 bases, with 22 bases sitting between them. Here the CDR3 DNA reads TGCAGTGCTAAGGCCCCTTTGGGTTCGAGGGACTCTGGAAACACCATATATTTT. Translating gives CSAKAPLGSRDSGNTIYF.

This clonotype was detected many times. This chain links TRBV5-5 with TRBJ1-2, with 10 bases matching TRBD1. J gave up 3 bases and V 3 bases, and 5 bases lay outside the gene matches. The CDR3 loop spans 15 amino acids. In germline, CDR1 is SGHKS, CDR2 YYEKEE (reference sequence). In nucleotides, the CDR3 is TGTGCCAGCAGCTGGGGGACAGGGGATCACTATGGCTACACCTTC. It codes for CASSWGTGDHYGYTF.

This clonotype showed up many times. V usage is TRBV20-1 and J usage is TRBJ2-1; 9 nucleotides match TRBD2. The CDR3 totals 12 residues. V shed 4 bases and J 7 bases; nucleotides not matched to a gene: 2. CDR1 and CDR2 (germline): DFQATT, SNEGSKA (reference sequence). The CDR3 DNA reads as TGCAGTGCTATAGGACTAGCGAATGAGCAGTTCTTC. This gives the protein CSAIGLANEQFF.

There are a few counts of this clonotype. The chain combines TRBV20-1 with TRBJ2-7; the match to TRBD2 covers 11 bases. The CDR3 has 15 residues. Germline values: CDR1 DFQATT, CDR2 SNEGSKA (reference sequence). Unmatched junction bases numbered 12, after V lost 5 bases and J lost 6 bases. The CDR3, as DNA: TGCAGTGCTCACACCTATAGCGGGAGGGCATCCGAGCAGTACTTC. Translating it yields CSAHTYSGRASEQYF.

This clonotype appeared many times. This chain links TRBV10-3 with TRBJ2-3, with D perhaps matching TRBD2 (6 bases). Trimming left V 6 bases short and J 7 bases short, with 17 bases between. CDR3 length: 14 residues. CDR1 ENHRY and CDR2 SYGVKD come from the germline V gene. The CDR3 here is CAISGSPGLYTQYF. For the CDR3, the DNA is TGTGCCATCAGCGGTTCGCCGGGACTGTATACGCAGTATTTT.

V usage is TRBV5-4 and J usage is TRBJ2-1; tentatively, D is TRBD2 (5 bases). This CDR3 comprises 15 residues. V dropped 4 bases and J dropped 3 bases, with 14 bases sitting between them. Germline CDR1 reads SGHNT; CDR2 reads YYREEE (reference sequence). The CDR3 loop is CASSRGISGYNEQFF. DNA for the CDR3: TGTGCCAGCAGCCGAGGGATTAGTGGCTACAATGAGCAGTTCTTC.

The rearrangement uses TRBV12-3 or TRBV12-4 and TRBJ1-1; 9 nucleotides line up with TRBD1. Unmatched junction bases numbered 7, after V lost 3 bases and J lost 5 bases. The CDR3 has 15 residues. The CDR3: CASSFPGQGRTEAFF. CDR3 bases: TGTGCCAGCAGTTTCCCGGGACAGGGAAGAACTGAAGCTTTCTTT.

This clonotype was counted many times. This chain uses TRBV5-6 with TRBJ2-7, with 11 bases identical to TRBD2. V lost 0 bases, J lost 6 bases, and 2 bases stayed unmatched. The germline gives CDR1 SGHDT, CDR2 YYEEEE. This CDR3 comprises 14 residues. The CDR3 loop reads CASSLGTSGFEQYF. The CDR3 coding sequence is TGTGCCAGCAGCTTGGGGACTAGCGGGTTCGAGCAGTACTTC. The whole variable domain, filled in from reference TRBV5-6 and TRBJ2-7, reads DAGVTQSPTHLIKTRGQQVTLRCSPKSGHDTVSWYQQALGQGPQFIFQYYEEEERQRGNFPDRFSGHQFPNYSSELNVNALLLGDSALYLCASSLGTSGFEQYFGPGTRLTVT.

This clonotype was counted at least ten times. CDR3 amino acids: CASSYNSGPYNEQFF. Written as DNA, the CDR3 is TGTGCCAGCAGCTACAATAGCGGTCCCTACAATGAGCAGTTCTTC. The chain has TRBV7-9 and TRBJ2-1, with a weak D call TRBD2 (6 bases). V gave up 4 bases and J gave up 2 bases, with 12 bases separating them. The CDR3 runs 15 residues. Germline values: CDR1 SEHNR, CDR2 FQNEAQ (reference sequence).

The chain employs TRBV12-3 or TRBV12-4 and TRBJ1-1, with a weak D call TRBD1 (5 bases). With 7 bases removed from V and 1 base from J, the gap between germline ends came to 10 bases. The CDR3 consists of 13 residues. Written as DNA, the CDR3 is TGTGCCAGCACTCCAGGGACGAACACTGAAGCTTTCTTT. The encoded protein is CASTPGTNTEAFF.

This clonotype showed up just once. J is TRBJ2-3 and V is TRBV5-6; D may be TRBD1 or TRBD2 (5 bases each). The CDR3 has 15 amino acids. The ends were cut back, 4 bases at V and 3 bases at J, with 15 bases in the middle. Germline CDR1 and CDR2: SGHDT and YYEEEE. The CDR3 here is CASSPGTIGTDTQYF. DNA of the CDR3: TGTGCCAGCAGCCCCGGGACCATCGGAACAGATACGCAGTATTTT.

This clonotype was found a few times. V gene TRBV4-3 combines with J gene TRBJ2-7, with no clear D. CDR1 and CDR2 (germline): LGHNA, YSLEER. Trimming pared 1 base from V and 5 bases from J, leaving 9 bases between. CDR3 length equals 13 residues. CDR3 nucleotides: TGCGCCAGCAGCCAAGGGGCAGGTAACGAGCAGTACTTC. This gives the protein CASSQGAGNEQYF.